The 13 T cell receptor beta chains listed next were all sequenced from one sample in a study of CD8+CD57+ T cells in acquired aplastic anemia. CDR3 and TCR beta VDJ profiling relied on a genomic DNA template. TCRdb used MiXCR to reprocess the reads, holding one entry per CDR3 protein. The sample includes around 170,000 distinct CDR3 sequences, about 45% of them seen just once. Patients chosen for sequencing had CD8+CD57+ cells that had expanded, as shown by flow cytometry. Sequencing was done on a sample of sorted CD4+, CD8+, or CD8+CD57+ T cells (not recorded which) from PBMCs. These receptors all come from a human donor with aplastic anemia.

This clonotype was observed a few times. This chain connects TRBV30 to TRBJ1-1, with D unresolved. Germline V lookup: CDR1 GTSNPN, CDR2 SVGIG (reference sequence). V shed 2 bases and J shed 5 bases, with 15 bases lying between them. There are 14 residues in the CDR3. The CDR3 nucleotides are TGTGCCTGGAGTACCGGTAATTCGGGGACTGAAGCTTTCTTT. It yields the protein CAWSTGNSGTEAFF.

V is TRBV7-2 and J is TRBJ2-4; D remains ambiguous. Germline CDR1 reads SGHTA; CDR2 reads FQGNSA. This CDR3 contains 14 residues. The germline V and J ends were trimmed by 5 bases and 0 bases, with 8 bases remaining between them. The CDR3 DNA follows: TGTGCCAGCAGCCCTATGGGAGCCAAAAACATTCAGTACTTC. The encoded protein is CASSPMGAKNIQYF.

This chain links TRBV6-1 with TRBJ1-3, with a weak D call TRBD1 (6 bases). Germline assignment: CDR1 MNHNS and CDR2 SASEGT. CDR3 length: 15 amino acids. Deletions cut 6 bases from V and 5 bases from J, with 17 bases between. CDR3 residues: CASSHGQPARNTIYF. In nucleotides, the CDR3 is TGTGCCAGCAGCCATGGACAGCCAGCACGAAACACCATATATTTT.

This clonotype was seen many times. The V and J genes are TRBV4-3 and TRBJ1-2, with a possible D match to TRBD1 (6 bases). The germline CDR1 and CDR2 sequences are LGHNA and YSLEER. CDR3 length equals 16 residues. V lost 1 base, J lost 2 bases, and 14 bases lay in between. CDR3 bases: TGCGCCAGCAGCCAAGTTAAGGGGGAGGGCAACTATGGCTACACCTTC. Translation gives CASSQVKGEGNYGYTF.

This clonotype showed up just a few times. Here the CDR3 omits its conserved ending phenylalanine or tryptophan, so a read error is the likely source. The V and J genes are TRBV24-1 and TRBJ2-1; a possible D gene is TRBD2 (7 bases). The germline V gene encodes CDR1 KGHDR and CDR2 SFDVKD. Between the trimmed V and J ends, which lost 4 bases and 7 bases, there was a span of 28 bases. The CDR3 totals 19 residues. The CDR3 here is CATSEGGRVDGRSVNEQFL. CDR3 DNA: TGTGCCACCAGTGAGGGGGGGCGAGTAGACGGGAGGTCGGTGAATGAGCAGTTCTTA.

The V gene is TRBV19, the J gene TRBJ1-2; possibly TRBD1 for D (6 bases). V was shortened by 5 bases and J by 7 bases, with 14 bases between the two germline ends. Germline V gene sequence: CDR1 LNHDA, CDR2 SQIVND (reference sequence). CDR3 length equals 13 residues. The CDR3 is CASSHNNRAGYTF. DNA of the CDR3: TGTGCCAGTAGTCACAATAACAGGGCTGGCTACACCTTC.

This clonotype was recorded once. The rearrangement links TRBV6-1 to TRBJ1-6, with 7 bases that match TRBD1. The CDR3 covers 15 residues. CDR1 and CDR2 (germline): MNHNS, SASEGT. V gave up 3 bases and J gave up 8 bases; unmatched junction bases: 7. The CDR3 reads CASSDPTGMDSPLHF. CDR3 nucleotides: TGTGCCAGCAGTGATCCGACAGGGATGGATTCACCCCTCCACTTT.

The rearrangement joins TRBV9 to TRBJ2-7; TRBD1 matches at 10 bases. Germline trimming cut 4 bases from V and 9 bases from J; bases unmatched to any gene: 10. Per germline, CDR1 SGDLS and CDR2 YYNGEE. There are 14 residues in the CDR3. The CDR3 sequence: CASSNGQGVGGQYF. In DNA form, the CDR3 reads TGTGCCAGCAGCAACGGACAGGGGGTCGGAGGGCAGTACTTC.

In its sample, this clonotype was seen many times. The chain links TRBV24-1 to TRBJ1-5; D uncertain. Germline V gene sequence: CDR1 KGHDR, CDR2 SFDVKD. The CDR3 is made up of 13 amino acids. Trimming left V 4 bases short and J 9 bases short, with 12 bases between. The CDR3 DNA sequence: TGTGCCACCAGTGAGGGTGGCCCCTCGCCCCAGCATTTT. Its translation is CATSEGGPSPQHF.

This clonotype has a single count. The chain joins TRBV29-1 to TRBJ1-2, with 7 nucleotides matching TRBD1. There are 13 residues in the CDR3. Germline V gives CDR1 SQVTM, CDR2 ANQGSEA. Losses at the gene ends were 6 bases for V and 0 bases for J; bases not matched to a gene: 4. In DNA, the CDR3 is TGCAGCGTCCGCGGGACAGCTAACTATGGCTACACCTTC. Amino acid sequence: CSVRGTANYGYTF.

Worth noting for this clonotype: Since a much larger clone is just one base distant, this may be a read error. The CDR3 sequence is CASSPTGNQPQHF. DNA for the CDR3: TGTGCCAGCAGTCCGACAGGGAATCAGCCCCAGCATTTT. The chain carries TRBV10-3 and TRBJ1-5, with 7 bases fitting TRBD1. The CDR3 spans 13 residues. Germline-derived CDR1 and CDR2 are ENHRY and SYGVKD.

V gene TRBV2 combines with J gene TRBJ1-4; D unclear. Germline CDR1 and CDR2: SNHLY and FYNNEI. The V end lost 8 bases, the J end lost 7 bases, and 11 bases lay between the germline ends. The CDR3 spans 12 residues. CDR3 bases: TGTGCCAGCTCACCACTGGGTGAAAAACTGTTTTTT. Amino acid sequence: CASSPLGEKLFF.

In its sample, this clonotype was seen many times. The V gene is TRBV20-1, the J gene TRBJ2-1; a weak D match, TRBD1 (6 bases). Germline loops: CDR1 DFQATT, CDR2 SNEGSKA (reference sequence). The CDR3 loop spans 14 amino acids. The V gene lost 3 bases and the J gene lost 9 bases, with 18 bases spanning the gap. CDR3 DNA sequence: TGCAGTGCTAGGCCGGGACATCAAACCGGTGAGCAGTTCTTC. It encodes CSARPGHQTGEQFF.